These 13 T cell receptor beta chains share one sample of origin, sequenced in a study of T cells in Graves' hyperthyroidism and ophthalmopathy. Researchers took RNA transcripts and amplified the TCR beta CDR3 regions from them. The HTBI primer set drove a first-round RT-PCR of the TCR CDR3. Each CDR3 protein is one row after TCRdb ran MiXCR on the multiplex PCR reads. The data contain about 380,000 distinct CDR3 sequences, about 18% of them singletons. Sequenced input: blood. The receptors originated from a young man with Graves' ophthalmopathy.

There are many counts of this clonotype. This chain connects TRBV18 to TRBJ1-1; possible D gene TRBD1, 6 bases. The germline V gene has CDR1 KGHSH and CDR2 LQKENI. This CDR3 spans 15 amino acids. V was cut by 3 bases and J by 3 bases, with 14 bases left in between. DNA for the CDR3: TGTGCCAGCTCACCCGGCAGGGGAGGGGACACTGAAGCTTTCTTT. It translates to CASSPGRGGDTEAFF.

This clonotype was seen a few times. V usage is TRBV15 and J usage is TRBJ1-3; D is unclear. The CDR3 has 19 amino acids. CDR1 LNHNV and CDR2 YYDKDF come from the germline V gene (reference sequence). Trimming left V 0 bases short and J 3 bases short, with 21 bases between. The CDR3 sequence is CATSREDPLEYFHGNTIYF. The CDR3, as DNA: TGTGCCACCAGCAGAGAGGATCCCCTTGAATACTTCCATGGAAACACCATATATTTT.

About this clonotype itself: A read error may be the cause here, since a much bigger clone is one base away. The J gene is TRBJ2-3, the V gene TRBV7-9, with TRBD2 identical over 9 bases. V was clipped by 5 bases and J by 2 bases; unmatched bases: 17. The CDR3 loop spans 19 amino acids. Germline CDR1 reads SEHNR; CDR2 reads FQNEAQ (reference sequence). CDR3 loop: CASSQAGGSRSTNTDTQYF. CDR3 in DNA: TGTGCCAGCAGCCAAGCGGGGGGTTCACGTAGTACCAACACAGATACGCAGTATTTT.

This clonotype appeared many times. The V gene is TRBV2, the J gene TRBJ1-1; D is possibly TRBD1 (6 bases). V was shortened by 3 bases and J by 4 bases, with 12 bases between the two germline ends. The CDR3 is made up of 14 amino acids. The V gene's germline CDR1 is SNHLY and CDR2 FYNNEI. The CDR3 DNA follows: TGTGCCAGCAGTGATTGGCAGGGGACCACTGAAGCTTTCTTT. Protein product: CASSDWQGTTEAFF.

This clonotype was detected only a few times. The chain employs TRBV4-1 and TRBJ1-3; tentative D call: TRBD1 (5 bases). The V end was cut by 4 bases, the J end by 0 bases, with 16 bases between. CDR1 MGHRA and CDR2 YSYEKL come from the germline V gene. CDR3 length: 17 amino acids. The CDR3 here is CASSPRPGGASGNTIYF. The DNA of the CDR3 is TGCGCCAGCAGCCCCCGCCCCGGAGGGGCCTCTGGAAACACCATATATTTT.

The DNA of the CDR3 is TGTGCCAGCAGTTTCCCCGCGCGGGCCAGCACAGATACGCAGTATTTT. Amino acid sequence: CASSFPARASTDTQYF. V and J are TRBV6-2 or TRBV6-3 and TRBJ2-3, with D perhaps TRBD2 (5 bases). Germline V gene data show CDR1 as MNHEY and CDR2 as SVGEGT. V was shortened by 4 bases and J by 0 bases, with 14 bases between the two germline ends. The CDR3 consists of 16 residues.

The sample holds many counts of this clonotype. V gene TRBV11-2 combines with J gene TRBJ1-6; no clear D gene. Germline V CDR1 and CDR2: SGHAT, FQNNGV. Trimming removed 0 bases from V and 9 bases from J, with 9 bases in between. This CDR3 contains 14 residues. CDR3: CASSLDRIGSPLHF. The CDR3 nucleotides read TGTGCCAGCAGCTTAGATCGAATCGGTTCACCCCTCCACTTT.

V gene TRBV2 combines with J gene TRBJ1-1; 12 bases fit TRBD1. Germline values: CDR1 SNHLY, CDR2 FYNNEI. Trimming removed 3 bases from V and 7 bases from J; junction bases left unmatched: 6. The CDR3 is 15 amino acids. CDR3 sequence: CASSDLRDRGLEAFF. CDR3 nucleotide sequence: TGTGCCAGCAGTGACCTCCGGGACAGGGGGCTTGAAGCTTTCTTT.

This clonotype showed up many times. The chain employs TRBV18 and TRBJ2-5, with D hard to call. V gave up 0 bases and J gave up 5 bases, with 13 bases separating them. CDR1 and CDR2 from the germline V gene are KGHSH and LQKENI. The CDR3 has 15 residues. The CDR3 reads CASSPPKGPEETQYF. In DNA, the CDR3 is TGTGCCAGCTCACCACCGAAGGGCCCTGAGGAGACCCAGTACTTC. The full variable domain, its missing parts supplied by reference TRBV18 and TRBJ2-5, is NAGVMQNPRHLVRRRGQEARLRCSPMKGHSHVYWYRQLPEEGLKFMVYLQKENIIDESGMPKERFSAEFPKEGPSILRIQQVVRGDSAAYFCASSPPKGPEETQYFGPGTRLLVL.

This clonotype was detected ten times or more. The chain links TRBV12-3 or TRBV12-4 to TRBJ1-6; TRBD1 might be the D (5 bases). V was shortened by 5 bases and J by 6 bases, with 8 bases between the two germline ends. CDR3 length: 13 amino acids. The CDR3 spells CASSPGGNSPLHF. DNA of the CDR3: TGTGCCAGCAGTCCCGGGGGTAATTCACCCCTCCACTTT.

This clonotype was seen at least ten times. V is TRBV2 and J is TRBJ2-7; 8 positions match TRBD2. The CDR3 has 14 residues. The junction had 7 bases not matched to a gene; V was cut back by 6 bases and J by 3 bases. CDR1 SNHLY and CDR2 FYNNEI come from the germline V gene. Written as DNA, the CDR3 is TGTGCCAGCAGCTCACGGACTAGCAACTACGAGCAGTACTTC. This sequence encodes CASSSRTSNYEQYF.

This clonotype was seen only a few times. CDR3 sequence reads: CASSQAIWTLSTDTQYF. CDR3 nucleotide sequence: TGTGCCAGCAGCCAAGCAATCTGGACGCTAAGCACAGATACGCAGTATTTT. The chain uses TRBV3-1 and TRBJ2-3; D remains ambiguous. The V end lost 1 base, the J end lost 0 bases, and 14 bases lay between the germline ends. The CDR3 length is 17 residues. The germline V gene has CDR1 LGHDT and CDR2 YNNKEL (reference sequence).

The sample holds many counts of this clonotype. The chain has TRBV6-1 and TRBJ1-1; possible D gene TRBD1, 6 bases. Trimming took 6 bases from V and 5 from J, leaving 16 bases between them. This CDR3 is built from 14 residues. Germline V gene lookup returns CDR1 MNHNS and CDR2 SASEGT. CDR3 residues: CASRSQGRRTEAFF. CDR3 bases: TGTGCCAGCAGAAGCCAGGGGCGGCGTACTGAAGCTTTCTTT.